This TCR beta chain was recorded in a study of T cells expressing NK-cell markers. From its re-call of the 5' RACE reads, TCRdb lists each CDR3 protein once, without DNA. Recorded for this sample: a few hundred thousand distinct CDR3 sequences. The CDR3 is 14 residues long. Germline CDR1 is GTSNPN and CDR2 is SVGIG (reference sequence). This TCR was recovered from a man between 18 and 29 years old in good health. The rearrangement links TRBV30 to TRBJ2-7; TCRdb proposes TRBD1, but this gene call is untestable without DNA. The specimen was blood T cells: a sorted CD56 or NKG2C T cell subset, CD4+ or CD8+ T cells, or bulk PBMC T cells (not recorded which). The CDR3 loop is CACLPGQGAYEQYF. The full variable domain, with the rest looked up from reference TRBV30 and TRBJ2-7, is SQTIHQWPATLVQPVGSPLSLECTVEGTSNPNLYWYRQAAGRGLQLLFYSVGIGQISSEVPQNLSASRPQDRQFILSSKKLLLSDSGFYLCACLPGQGAYEQYFGPGTRLTVT.